The T cell receptor beta chain under discussion was sequenced for a study of blood T cell repertoires in COVID-19. Per the authors' pipeline: The authors estimated nucleated cell counts from reference gene primer amplification. TCRdb's table, derived via immunoSEQ multiplex PCR, lists solely in-frame clones and lacks some. V and J calls and clone size are copied from that table; D and trimming were computed from the DNA. Among roughly 180,000 clones listed, approximately 87% were seen once. Those enrolled, adults aged 18 to 89 years, came from some 25 US areas. Assignments of participants to cohorts depended upon their own reported clinical history. Two negative PCRs, clearance, or symptom resolution characterized the recovered Cohort 3 donors. The V segment lost 2 bases and the J segment 6 bases; nucleotides outside the gene matches: 11. The CDR3 spans 16 residues. CDR1 and CDR2 (germline): MGHRA, YSYEKL.

This clonotype was sampled from a woman between 50 and 59 years old who had recovered from COVID-19. V is TRBV4-1 and J is TRBJ1-1; 8 bases align to TRBD1. The sample comprised PBMCs or T cells enriched from blood (not recorded which). The CDR3 here is CASSQSTTGVEAEAFF. CDR3 DNA: TGCGCCAGCAGCCAATCAACGACAGGGGTGGAAGCTGAAGCTTTCTTT.